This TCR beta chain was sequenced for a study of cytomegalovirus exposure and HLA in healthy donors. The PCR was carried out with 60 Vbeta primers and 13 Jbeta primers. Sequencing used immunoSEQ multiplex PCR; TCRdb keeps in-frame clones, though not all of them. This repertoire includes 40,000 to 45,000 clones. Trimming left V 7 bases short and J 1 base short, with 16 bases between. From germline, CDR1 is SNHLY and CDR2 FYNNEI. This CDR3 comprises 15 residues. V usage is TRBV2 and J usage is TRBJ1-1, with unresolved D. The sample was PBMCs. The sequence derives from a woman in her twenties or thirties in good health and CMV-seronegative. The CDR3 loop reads CASTTGGFRNTEAFF. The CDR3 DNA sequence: TGTGCCAGCACAACGGGTGGGTTCAGGAACACTGAAGCTTTCTTT.